The 14 T cell receptor beta chains listed next were all sequenced from one sample in a study of cytomegalovirus exposure and HLA in healthy donors. Researchers ran the PCR with 60 Vbeta and 13 Jbeta primers. Data came from immunoSEQ multiplex PCR; TCRdb stores just in-frame clones and leaves some out. This sample has roughly 120,000 clones, with roughly four fifths found just once. The sample comprised PBMCs. These receptors were taken from a male donor in good health and CMV-seropositive.

The chain joins TRBV27 to TRBJ2-5, with 7 bases matching TRBD1. CDR1 and CDR2 from the germline V gene are MNHEY and SMNVEV (reference sequence). This CDR3 is built from 13 residues. V lost 6 bases and J lost 5; bases outside the gene matches: 6. CDR3 region: CASSRDRWETQYF. CDR3 in DNA: TGTGCCAGCAGCCGGGACAGATGGGAGACCCAGTACTTC.

The chain uses TRBV7-2 and TRBJ1-1; weak D call: TRBD1 (6 bases). This CDR3 region has 14 residues. In germline, CDR1 is SGHTA, CDR2 FQGNSA. With 2 bases removed from V and 4 bases from J, the gap between germline ends came to 11 bases. CDR3 nucleotide sequence: TGTGCCAGCAGCTTAAAGGGGGGGACCACTGAAGCTTTCTTT. Its protein is CASSLKGGTTEAFF.

This sequence joins TRBV5-4 and TRBJ2-1; TRBD2 might be the D (6 bases). Germline CDR1 SGHNT, CDR2 YYREEE (reference sequence). This CDR3 contains 15 residues. V gave up 3 bases and J gave up 7 bases, with 17 bases separating them. CDR3 sequence (DNA): TGTGCCAGCAGCTCCTTTACTAGCCAGGCAAATGAGCAGTTCTTC. Amino acid sequence: CASSSFTSQANEQFF. The variable domain in full, completed from reference TRBV5-4 and TRBJ2-1, reads ETGVTQSPTHLIKTRGQQVTLRCSSQSGHNTVSWYQQALGQGPQFIFQYYREEENGRGNFPPRFSGLQFPNYSSELNVNALELDDSALYLCASSSFTSQANEQFFGPGTRLTVL.

J is TRBJ2-2 and V is TRBV5-4, with D unresolved. V was pared by 0 bases and J by 4 bases, with 10 bases between. The CDR3 runs 15 residues. Germline values: CDR1 SGHNT, CDR2 YYREEE (reference sequence). CDR3 coding DNA: TGTGCCAGCAGCTTGGATTCAGGATCCACCGGGGAGCTGTTTTTT. Amino acid sequence: CASSLDSGSTGELFF.

The V and J genes are TRBV5-1 and TRBJ2-7, with 8 bases lining up with TRBD1. The CDR3 runs 13 residues. V was pared by 1 base and J by 5 bases, with 2 bases of the junction left unmatched. Germline V lookup: CDR1 SGHRS, CDR2 YFSETQ. The CDR3 DNA reads TGCGCCAGCAGCTTGACAGGGGGAGACGAGCAGTACTTC. Protein sequence: CASSLTGGDEQYF. The full variable domain, completed using reference TRBV5-1 and TRBJ2-7, is KAGVTQTPRYLIKTRGQQVTLSCSPISGHRSVSWYQQTPGQGLQFLFEYFSETQRNKGNFPGRFSGRQFSNSRSEMNVSTLELGDSALYLCASSLTGGDEQYFGPGTRLTVT.

The V gene is TRBV7-6, the J gene TRBJ2-7; 8 nucleotides align to TRBD2. The CDR3 is 15 residues long. Germline lookup yields CDR1 SGHVS and CDR2 FNYEAQ. V shed 2 bases and J 2 bases; nucleotides not matched to a gene: 5. In DNA form, the CDR3 reads TGTGCCAGCAGCTTAACGGGGGGGGAAACCTACGAGCAGTACTTC. Residues: CASSLTGGETYEQYF.

The chain has TRBV11-2 and TRBJ2-1; 8 positions agree with TRBD2. This CDR3 is 16 amino acids long. The trim removed 3 bases at V and 2 bases at J, leaving 6 bases unmatched. Germline V CDR1 and CDR2: SGHAT, FQNNGV. CDR3 sequence (DNA): TGTGCCAGCAGCTTTTCCGGGACTAGAGCCTACAATGAGCAGTTCTTC. This translates into CASSFSGTRAYNEQFF.

The gene calls are TRBV15 and TRBJ2-1; 13 nucleotides match TRBD2. The junction had 10 bases not matched to a gene; V was cut back by 3 bases and J by 8 bases. CDR1 is LNHNV, CDR2 YYDKDF, per germline (reference sequence). The CDR3 is 17 amino acids. Written as DNA, the CDR3 is TGTGCCACCAGCAGGACACTAGCGGGAGGGCCAGAGGATGAGCAGTTCTTC. It codes for CATSRTLAGGPEDEQFF.

The J gene is TRBJ2-5, the V gene TRBV7-9; a possible D gene is TRBD1 (6 bases). V was trimmed by 5 bases and J by 0 bases, leaving 10 bases between them. The CDR3 covers 14 residues. CDR1 is SEHNR, CDR2 FQNEAQ, per germline (reference sequence). The CDR3 DNA follows: TGTGCCAGCAGCACAGGACAGTACCAAGAGACCCAGTACTTC. The encoded protein is CASSTGQYQETQYF.

The chain recombines TRBV7-8 with TRBJ1-3; TRBD1 might be the D (6 bases). V lost 5 bases, J lost 4 bases, and 12 bases lay in between. CDR3 length: 14 residues. Germline CDR1 and CDR2: SGHVS and FQNEAQ. CDR3 nucleotide sequence: TGTGCCAGCAGCCCCAACAGGGCCGGAAACACCATATATTTT. Protein sequence: CASSPNRAGNTIYF.

This rearrangement joins TRBV6-5 to TRBJ1-1; 7 bases line up with TRBD1. J was trimmed by 11 bases and V by 4 bases; bases with no gene match: 10. This CDR3 has 13 amino acids. Per germline, CDR1 MNHEY and CDR2 SVGAGI. This chain's CDR3 is CASSFTPRGEAFF. The CDR3 nucleotides are TGTGCCAGCAGTTTCACCCCCAGGGGGGAGGCTTTCTTT.

The gene calls are TRBV9 and TRBJ2-3; 8 bases match TRBD2. CDR1 is SGDLS, CDR2 YYNGEE, per germline. Trimming took 3 bases from V and 1 from J; bases not matched to a gene: 7. This CDR3 region has 16 residues. The CDR3: CASSAGGGMGTDTQYF. As DNA, the CDR3 is TGTGCCAGCAGCGCCGGGGGGGGAATGGGCACAGATACGCAGTATTTT.

V and J are TRBV5-1 and TRBJ2-7, with 11 bases fitting TRBD2. CDR1 SGHRS and CDR2 YFSETQ come from the germline V gene. This CDR3 has 16 amino acids. Trimming cost V 3 bases and J 5 bases; bases outside gene matches: 10. CDR3 DNA: TGCGCCAGCAGCTGGACCCCGACTAGCGGGACCAACGAGCAGTACTTC. It specifies CASSWTPTSGTNEQYF.

This rearrangement joins TRBV11-2 to TRBJ2-7; 16 bases agree with TRBD2. V dropped 0 bases and J dropped 4; count of bases not matched to a gene: 6. In germline, CDR1 is SGHAT, CDR2 FQNNGV. The CDR3 consists of 18 residues. CDR3 coding DNA: TGTGCCAGCAGCTTAGATCCGGGACTAGCGGGAGGGTTATACGAGCAGTACTTC. Amino acids: CASSLDPGLAGGLYEQYF.